These 29 T cell receptor beta chains were sequenced from one sample in a study of cytomegalovirus exposure and HLA in healthy donors. PCR was performed using 60 Vbeta and 13 Jbeta primers. Sequenced by immunoSEQ multiplex PCR; TCRdb stores in-frame clones only, minus some. The sample consists of roughly 120,000 clones, 65% to 80% of them appearing once. The material sequenced was PBMCs. The receptors originated from a woman in her thirties or forties in good health and CMV-seropositive.

For this clone: In the same sample, other DNA sequences code for this CDR3. The chain employs TRBV6-5 and TRBJ1-6, with D hard to call. Germline V CDR1 and CDR2: MNHEY, SVGAGI. The CDR3 runs to 16 residues. V dropped 0 bases and J dropped 6 bases, with 12 bases sitting between them. CDR3 nucleotide sequence: TGTGCCAGCAGTTACTCTTTCCTAGTCGGTAATTCACCCCTCCACTTT. Protein product: CASSYSFLVGNSPLHF.

This chain joins TRBV19 and TRBJ2-1; 10 bases align to TRBD2. This CDR3 contains 17 residues. Trimming took 4 bases from V and 0 from J; bases not matched to a gene: 6. The germline V gene has CDR1 LNHDA and CDR2 SQIVND (reference sequence). The chain's CDR3 is CASSRLAGGSSYNEQFF. The CDR3 DNA follows: TGTGCCAGTAGTAGATTAGCGGGAGGTTCCTCCTACAATGAGCAGTTCTTC.

The chain recombines TRBV7-9 with TRBJ1-2, with D tentatively TRBD1 (6 bases). CDR3 length equals 14 residues. Germline assignment: CDR1 SEHNR and CDR2 FQNEAQ (reference sequence). With 1 base removed from V and 3 bases from J, the gap between germline ends came to 9 bases. The CDR3 protein is CASSLGGGDYGYTF. CDR3 DNA: TGTGCCAGCAGCTTAGGAGGGGGTGACTATGGCTACACCTTC.

CDR3 loop: CASSRDIYESMNTEAFF. As DNA, the CDR3 is TGTGCCAGCAGCCGGGACATTTACGAATCCATGAACACTGAAGCTTTCTTT. This chain uses TRBV7-3 with TRBJ1-1, with D perhaps TRBD1 (6 bases). Trimming stripped 5 bases from V and 0 bases from J, with 19 bases between. The germline V gene has CDR1 SGHTA and CDR2 FQGTGA. CDR3 length: 17 amino acids.

The J gene is TRBJ2-7, the V gene TRBV4-3, with a tentative D call TRBD2 (6 bases). The V and J ends lost 2 bases and 2 bases respectively, with 13 bases between them. The CDR3 sequence is 15 residues long. Germline CDR1 LGHNA, CDR2 YSLEER. CDR3 coding DNA: TGCGCCAGCAGCCAACACCGGGAGTCAGCCTACGAGCAGTACTTC. Amino acids: CASSQHRESAYEQYF.

This clone was observed many times. This sequence joins TRBV6-4 and TRBJ2-3; 10 bases match TRBD1. The CDR3 has 15 amino acids. The germline V gene encodes CDR1 MRHNA and CDR2 SNTAGT. V lost 5 bases and J lost 4; bases outside the gene matches: 6. Here the CDR3 DNA reads TGTGCCAGCAGTCTCGGGACAGGGGAGGCAGATACGCAGTATTTT. It is translated as CASSLGTGEADTQYF.

V and J are TRBV25-1 and TRBJ2-7, with 7 bases aligning to TRBD1. Germline V gene data show CDR1 as MGHDK and CDR2 as SYGVNS. With 8 bases clipped from V and 0 bases from J, the junction kept 7 bases outside the gene matches. The CDR3 is made up of 14 amino acids. This CDR3 reads CASGPGQSSYEQYF. The CDR3 DNA reads TGTGCCAGCGGGCCGGGACAGAGCTCCTACGAGCAGTACTTC.

This chain connects TRBV19 to TRBJ2-6, with D possibly matching TRBD2 (6 bases). Trimming left V 2 bases short and J 1 base short, with 18 bases between. The V gene's germline CDR1 is LNHDA and CDR2 SQIVND (reference sequence). CDR3 size: 19 residues. CDR3 residues: CASSILMGVGGSGANVLTF. As DNA, the CDR3 is TGTGCCAGTAGTATACTTATGGGTGTTGGGGGGTCTGGGGCCAACGTCCTGACTTTC.

The V gene is TRBV2, the J gene TRBJ2-5, with 7 bases that match TRBD1. V shed 0 bases and J 4 bases; nucleotides not matched to a gene: 8. CDR3 size: 16 residues. Germline V lookup: CDR1 SNHLY, CDR2 FYNNEI. CDR3 DNA: TGTGCCAGCAGTGAAGCTGGGAGACAGGGCCCAGAGACCCAGTACTTC. This sequence encodes CASSEAGRQGPETQYF.

This clone was found once. The gene calls are TRBV6-4 and TRBJ2-7; 8 nucleotides align to TRBD2. Germline CDR1 reads MRHNA; CDR2 reads SNTAGT. Unmatched junction bases numbered 8, after V lost 5 bases and J lost 2 bases. The CDR3 is 15 amino acids. Written as DNA, the CDR3 is TGTGCCAGCAGTCAACTCCCGGGACTAGCCTACGAGCAGTACTTC. Protein: CASSQLPGLAYEQYF.

The chain joins TRBV5-1 to TRBJ2-1; 13 nucleotides align to TRBD2. The trim removed 5 bases at V and 3 bases at J, leaving 8 bases unmatched. Germline V CDR1 and CDR2: SGHRS, YFSETQ. This CDR3 region has 17 residues. The CDR3 sequence is CASRGLAGALLYNEQFF. The CDR3 nucleotides are TGCGCCAGCAGAGGACTAGCGGGGGCACTCCTCTACAATGAGCAGTTCTTC.

The chain is built from TRBV15 and TRBJ2-3; 10 bases fit TRBD2. The V and J ends lost 0 bases and 3 bases, in that order; junction bases with no gene match: 6. Per the germline V gene, CDR1 is LNHNV and CDR2 is YYDKDF (reference sequence). The length of the CDR3 is 17 residues. Here the CDR3 DNA reads TGTGCCACCAGCAGAGAAGGGCTAGCGGGAGTGACAGATACGCAGTATTTT. Its translation: CATSREGLAGVTDTQYF.

Comment on this clone: Other nucleotide sequences from this sample produce the same CDR3. The V call is TRBV28, the J call TRBJ2-7, with a weak D call TRBD2 (6 bases). V gave up 3 bases and J gave up 4 bases, with 13 bases separating them. Germline CDR1 and CDR2: MDHEN and SYDVKM. The CDR3 contains 14 residues. Written as DNA, the CDR3 is TGTGCCAGCAGTTTCTGGCGGGAAGGGTACGAGCAGTACTTC. Translating gives CASSFWREGYEQYF.

The chain carries TRBV7-3 and TRBJ1-2, with D possibly being TRBD1 (5 bases). This CDR3 is 13 amino acids long. Germline V gives CDR1 SGHTA, CDR2 FQGTGA. V was cut by 5 bases and J by 8 bases, with 15 bases left in between. CDR3 nucleotide sequence: TGTGCCAGCAGCCCCCGGCCCAGGGAAGGCTACACCTTC. It translates to CASSPRPREGYTF.

V usage is TRBV7-2 and J usage is TRBJ2-7, with TRBD1 as a possible D gene (6 bases). The CDR3 extends over 14 amino acids. V was pared by 2 bases and J by 4 bases, with 12 bases between. Germline CDR1 is SGHTA and CDR2 is FQGNSA. The CDR3 loop is CASSLYAGAYEQYF. CDR3 DNA sequence: TGTGCCAGCAGCTTATACGCAGGGGCGTACGAGCAGTACTTC.

J is TRBJ2-1 and V is TRBV5-6; TRBD1 aligns across 8 bases. J lost 9 bases, V lost 4 bases, and 12 bases had no gene match. The CDR3 runs to 15 residues. CDR1 SGHDT and CDR2 YYEEEE come from the germline V gene. The CDR3 region is CASSHPGGAVGEQFF. DNA for the CDR3: TGTGCCAGCAGCCATCCAGGGGGCGCGGTTGGTGAGCAGTTCTTC.

In its sample, this clone was seen a few times. The chain joins TRBV23-1 to TRBJ2-2; TRBD1 is a possible D gene (5 bases). TRBV23-1 is sorted into the ORF group, with uncertain function. Trimming removed 3 bases from V and 2 bases from J, with 13 bases in between. This CDR3 has 16 residues. CDR3 DNA sequence: TGCGCCAGCAGTCACGACAGTTTATTCAACACCGGGGAGCTGTTTTTT. It translates to CASSHDSLFNTGELFF.

The chain employs TRBV7-2 and TRBJ2-5, with 8 bases lining up with TRBD2. Germline CDR1 is SGHTA and CDR2 is FQGNSA. The CDR3 extends over 16 amino acids. V shed 0 bases, J shed 5 bases, and the junction held 8 bases outside the gene matches. Here the CDR3 DNA reads TGTGCCAGCAGCTTAGCTCGGCGGGAGGTGCTTGAGACCCAGTACTTC. It yields the protein CASSLARREVLETQYF.

The chain recombines TRBV6-4 with TRBJ1-1; D might be TRBD1 (6 bases). Trimming removed 3 bases at V and 2 bases at J, with 7 bases between. Looked up from germline, CDR1 is MRHNA and CDR2 is SNTAGT. The CDR3 sequence is 13 residues long. The CDR3 coding sequence is TGTGCCAGCAGTGAGGGGGCTAACACTGAAGCTTTCTTT. Translation gives CASSEGANTEAFF.

The chain uses TRBV5-1 and TRBJ2-7; 12 nucleotides line up with TRBD2. Trimming at V came to 1 base and at J to 6 bases, leaving 8 bases not matched to a gene. Germline loops: CDR1 SGHRS, CDR2 YFSETQ. The length of the CDR3 is 16 residues. CDR3: CASSLRLAGGPPEQYF. The DNA for the CDR3 is TGCGCCAGCAGCTTGCGTCTAGCGGGAGGGCCTCCCGAGCAGTACTTC.

This chain connects TRBV13 to TRBJ2-7, with 8 bases lining up with TRBD1. Germline V CDR1 and CDR2: PRHDT, FYEKMQ (reference sequence). Trimming took 2 bases from V and 3 from J; bases not matched to a gene: 6. The CDR3 totals 15 residues. The CDR3 DNA is TGTGCCAGCAGCTTATGGGAGACAGGGGTCTACGAGCAGTACTTC. This translates into CASSLWETGVYEQYF.

The chain employs TRBV21-1 and TRBJ2-3; TRBD2, the D gene given by the table, was not confirmed from the DNA. TRBV21-1 is deemed a pseudogene. The CDR3 has 17 residues. The CDR3 here is CASVWPSGTTSTDTQYF. The DNA of the CDR3 is TGTGCCTCCGTTTGGCCTAGCGGAACAACTAGCACAGATACGCAGTATTTT.

The chain joins TRBV7-3 to TRBJ2-1; 9 bases map to TRBD1. Unmatched junction bases numbered 2, after V lost 5 bases and J lost 3 bases. CDR3 size: 14 residues. Per the germline V gene, CDR1 is SGHTA and CDR2 is FQGTGA. CDR3 sequence (DNA): TGTGCCAGCAGCCTGGGACAGGGCTACAATGAGCAGTTCTTC. Its translation: CASSLGQGYNEQFF.

The chain uses TRBV30 and TRBJ2-7; 11 nucleotides match TRBD2. Germline loops: CDR1 GTSNPN, CDR2 SVGIG (reference sequence). This CDR3 has 12 amino acids. The CDR3 is CASGTSGYEQYF. The CDR3 DNA follows: TGTGCTTCCGGGACTAGCGGTTACGAGCAGTACTTC.

This sequence joins TRBV5-1 and TRBJ2-3; weak D call: TRBD1 (7 bases). V was trimmed by 2 bases and J by 4 bases, leaving 11 bases between them. This CDR3 is built from 14 residues. Per germline, CDR1 SGHRS and CDR2 YFSETQ. This CDR3 reads CASSFGGTADTQYF. DNA of the CDR3: TGCGCCAGCAGCTTCGGAGGGACAGCAGATACGCAGTATTTT.

V is TRBV7-8 and J is TRBJ2-5; TRBD1 might be the D (6 bases). Germline lookup yields CDR1 SGHVS and CDR2 FQNEAQ. This CDR3 is 12 amino acids long. V was trimmed by 5 bases and J by 5 bases, leaving 9 bases between them. The CDR3 DNA follows: TGTGCCAGCAGCGCAAGGGGGGAGACCCAGTACTTC. It yields the protein CASSARGETQYF. The full variable domain, with the rest looked up from reference TRBV7-8 and TRBJ2-5, is GAGVSQSPRYKVAKRGQDVALRCDPISGHVSLFWYQQALGQGPEFLTYFQNEAQLDKSGLPSDRFFAERPEGSVSTLKIQRTQQEDSAVYLCASSARGETQYFGPGTRLLVL.

The CDR3 is CSGIPGSRSWDTQYF. Here the CDR3 DNA reads TGCAGCGGGATACCTGGGAGTAGGAGTTGGGATACGCAGTATTTT. The rearrangement links TRBV29-1 to TRBJ2-3, with a possible D match to TRBD2 (5 bases). Germline CDR1 reads SQVTM; CDR2 reads ANQGSEA. The CDR3 totals 15 residues. Deletions cut 7 bases from V and 6 bases from J, with 23 bases between.

A few counts support this clone. The chain joins TRBV5-6 to TRBJ2-7; TRBD2 matches at 8 bases. CDR1 SGHDT and CDR2 YYEEEE come from the germline V gene. Germline trimming cut 4 bases from V and 4 bases from J; bases unmatched to any gene: 7. The CDR3 is made up of 14 amino acids. In DNA, the CDR3 is TGTGCCAGCAGCCGACGGGGGGGCGAGTACGAGCAGTACTTC. Translated: CASSRRGGEYEQYF.

V usage is TRBV27 and J usage is TRBJ1-1; 7 positions match TRBD1. In germline, CDR1 is MNHEY, CDR2 SMNVEV (reference sequence). The CDR3 contains 16 residues. With 3 bases clipped from V and 1 base from J, the junction kept 8 bases outside the gene matches. The CDR3 spells CASSFTQGVQNTEAFF. The CDR3 DNA reads TGTGCCAGCAGTTTCACCCAGGGGGTGCAGAACACTGAAGCTTTCTTT.